The sequence of this T cell receptor (beta chain) was determined in a study of control samples from healthy donors and cancer patients. Germline V CDR1 and CDR2: SGHRS, YFSETQ. The CDR3 consists of 15 residues. V was shortened by 1 base and J by 1 base, with 8 bases between the two germline ends. Clones were read by immunoSEQ multiplex PCR, and TCRdb kept only the in-frame ones, dropping some. Among around 80,000 clones listed, about 94% were seen once. Input material: blood. V usage is TRBV5-1 and J usage is TRBJ2-2; no clear D. The receptor was derived from a woman under 40 in good health. CDR3 region: CASSLSPKNTGELFF. DNA of the CDR3: TGCGCCAGCAGCTTGTCGCCGAAGAACACCGGGGAGCTGTTTTTT. Full variable domain (rest looked up from reference TRBV5-1 and TRBJ2-2): KAGVTQTPRYLIKTRGQQVTLSCSPISGHRSVSWYQQTPGQGLQFLFEYFSETQRNKGNFPGRFSGRQFSNSRSEMNVSTLELGDSALYLCASSLSPKNTGELFFGEGSRLTVL.